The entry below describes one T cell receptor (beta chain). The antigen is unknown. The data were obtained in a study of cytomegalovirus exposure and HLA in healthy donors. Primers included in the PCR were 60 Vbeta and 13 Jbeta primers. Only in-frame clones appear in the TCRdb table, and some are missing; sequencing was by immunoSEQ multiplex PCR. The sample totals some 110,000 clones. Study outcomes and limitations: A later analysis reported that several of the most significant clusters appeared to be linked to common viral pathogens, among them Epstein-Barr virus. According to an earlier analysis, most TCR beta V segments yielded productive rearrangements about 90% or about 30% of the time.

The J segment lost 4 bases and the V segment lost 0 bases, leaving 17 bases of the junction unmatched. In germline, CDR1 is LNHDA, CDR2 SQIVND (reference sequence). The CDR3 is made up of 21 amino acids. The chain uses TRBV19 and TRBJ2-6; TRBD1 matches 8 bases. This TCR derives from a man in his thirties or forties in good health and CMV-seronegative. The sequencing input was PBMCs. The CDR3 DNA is TGTGCCAGTAGTATAGAGGGTTGGACAGGGCTGCTGCAATCCGGGGCCAACGTCCTGACTTTC. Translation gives CASSIEGWTGLLQSGANVLTF.